The subject of this entry is one TCR beta chain. The ends lost 5 bases at V and 2 bases at J; junction bases unmatched: 5. The CDR3 has 14 residues. Per germline, CDR1 SGHTA and CDR2 FQGNSA. This specimen belongs to a study of identical twins. TCRdb redid the calling of the 5' RACE reads with MiXCR, one entry per CDR3 protein. The data show 460,000 or so distinct CDR3 sequences, 14% seen once. This sample was also put to use in a study of yellow fever vaccine responses in identical twins.

This chain joins TRBV7-2 and TRBJ2-5, with 7 positions matching TRBD1. The sample was CD4+ T cells sorted from blood. The sequence came from a woman aged 18-35 years in good health. CDR3 DNA sequence: TGTGCCAGCAGCACGGACAGGCTTCAAGAGACCCAGTACTTC. Its translation: CASSTDRLQETQYF.